The clone carrying this T cell receptor beta chain showed up just a few times. Its target is unknown. There are 15 residues in the CDR3. Trimming stripped 3 bases from V and 6 bases from J, with 16 bases between. Germline assignment: CDR1 SGHNT and CDR2 YYREEE (reference sequence). Combining iRepertoire HTBI primers with Arm-PCR of CDR3 regions, the authors built TCR beta libraries. Each CDR3 protein is one row after TCRdb ran MiXCR on the multiplex PCR reads. The sample consists of 550,000 to 650,000 distinct CDR3 sequences, about 16% of them appearing once. The data belong to a study of regulatory T cells in long-lasting Graves disease. Study conclusions and caveats: For persistent Graves' patients, TCR diversity was lower than for newly diagnosed ones.

Documented time point: newly diagnosed GD, antithyroid drugs for less than 3 months. Isolated PBMC RNA provided the starting material for the TCR library. It was American Thyroid Association guidelines that determined Graves' disease diagnosis. The data also belong to a second study, concerning T cells in Graves' hyperthyroidism and ophthalmopathy.

The rearrangement links TRBV5-4 to TRBJ2-1; D gene ambiguous. The source was peripheral blood mononuclear cells (PBMCs), collected at new diagnosis, from a patient treated with antithyroid drugs. The TCR originated in a young man with Graves disease. CDR3 DNA sequence: TGTGCCAGCAGCTCCCCCAGCTCAATGGGCAATGAGCAGTTCTTC. Translated: CASSSPSSMGNEQFF.